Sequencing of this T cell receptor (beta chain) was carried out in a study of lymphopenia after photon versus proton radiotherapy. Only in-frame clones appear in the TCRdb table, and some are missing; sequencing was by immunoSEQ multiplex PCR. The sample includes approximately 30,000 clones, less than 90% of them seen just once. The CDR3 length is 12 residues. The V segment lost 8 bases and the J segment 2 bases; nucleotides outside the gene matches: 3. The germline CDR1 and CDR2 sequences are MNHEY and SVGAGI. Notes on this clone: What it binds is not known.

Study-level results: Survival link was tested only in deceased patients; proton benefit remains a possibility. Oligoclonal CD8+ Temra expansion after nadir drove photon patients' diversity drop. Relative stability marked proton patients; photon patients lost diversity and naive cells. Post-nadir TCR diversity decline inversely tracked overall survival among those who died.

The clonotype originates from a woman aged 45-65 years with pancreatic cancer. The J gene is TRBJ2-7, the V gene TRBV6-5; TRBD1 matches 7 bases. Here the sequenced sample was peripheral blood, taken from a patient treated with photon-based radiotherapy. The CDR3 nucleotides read TGTGCCAGCCGCACAGGGGCCTACGAGCAGTACTTC. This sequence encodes CASRTGAYEQYF.